This entry is about one T cell receptor beta chain. Its antigen is currently unknown. This table comes from immunoSEQ multiplex PCR, and its TCRdb copy is limited to in-frame clones, with some not included. The data contain some 86,000 clones, around 89% of them singletons. This record comes from a study of graft-versus-host responses after intestinal transplantation. About the study: Recipients had transplants, and these were multivisceral, liver-intestinal, or isolated intestinal. Recipients across the board were started on anti-thymocyte globulin induction, then kept on tacrolimus and steroids for around three years.

Trimming shortened V by 7 bases and J by 4 bases, and 4 bases separated the two germline ends. This CDR3 region has 10 residues. Per germline, CDR1 MNHEY and CDR2 SMNVEV (reference sequence). Findings and caveats of the study: Recipient marrow held GvH clones, some first seen in ileum or blood. High graft-versus-host to host-versus-graft clonal ratios were seen in allografts of patients with graft-donor T cell macrochimerism.

The chain recombines TRBV27 with TRBJ2-5; D unclear. This TCR derives from a human donor who was the organ donor for an intestinal transplant. The sample consisted of unstimulated CD4+ T cells sorted from spleen or lymph node cells, taken before transplant. The CDR3 DNA reads as TGTGCCAGCACTTCAGAGACCCAGTACTTC. Amino acid sequence: CASTSETQYF.